The rows below give T cell receptor beta chains drawn from one sample of a study of blood T cell repertoires in COVID-19. Assay: immunoSEQ multiplex PCR; the TCRdb copy retains only in-frame clones and omits some. The repertoire holds 200,000 to 300,000 clones, with about 90% as singletons. The sample was peripheral blood. These receptors were taken from a woman between 40 and 55 years old with acute or convalescent COVID-19. Each CDR3 is given with its conserved first and last residue. The order of the fields is D gene, J gene, V gene, clone size, CDR3 protein, CDR3 DNA. A D gene is named only where the DNA matches it firmly. Only some rows state a clone size, as once, few, many or a class for expanded clones.

- | TRBJ1-2 | TRBV25-1 | once | CASSEWEGSYGYTF | TGTGCCAGCAGTGAATGGGAGGGGTCCTATGGCTACACCTTC
- | TRBJ1-3 | TRBV19 | - | CASSITGGSGNTIYF | TGTGCCAGTAGTATTACTGGGGGGTCCGGAAACACCATATATTTT
- | TRBJ1-4 | TRBV5-4 | - | CASSFQGLKLFF | TGTGCCAGCAGCTTTCAGGGGTTGAAACTGTTTTTT
TRBD1 | TRBJ1-1 | TRBV7-3 | - | CASSWDRDTEAFF | TGTGCCAGCAGCTGGGACAGAGACACTGAAGCTTTCTTT
- | TRBJ1-1 | TRBV3-1/TRBV3-2 | - | CASSPYPGVVTEAFF | TGTGCCAGCAGCCCCTACCCAGGGGTAGTCACTGAAGCTTTCTTT
TRBD1 | TRBJ1-1 | TRBV25-1 | - | CASTPNRGGSMDTEAFF | TGTGCCAGCACCCCGAATCGAGGGGGCAGTATGGACACTGAAGCTTTCTTT
- | TRBJ1-1 | TRBV2 | - | CASREQGNTEAFF | TGTGCCAGCAGAGAACAGGGGAACACTGAAGCTTTCTTT
- | TRBJ1-1 | TRBV18 | - | CASSPGGWNTEAFF | TGTGCCAGCTCACCCGGCGGTTGGAACACTGAAGCTTTCTTT
- | TRBJ1-4 | TRBV2 | once | CASSQEGSSEKLFF | TGTGCCAGCAGTCAGGAGGGCTCGAGTGAAAAACTGTTTTTT
- | TRBJ1-1 | TRBV15 | - | CATSRGQANTEAFF | TGTGCCACCAGCAGAGGACAGGCGAACACTGAAGCTTTCTTT
TRBD2 | TRBJ2-1 | TRBV4-1 | - | CASSRTSGGALEQFF | TGCGCCAGCAGCAGGACTAGCGGGGGGGCCTTGGAGCAGTTCTTC
- | TRBJ2-1 | TRBV29-1 | - | CSVVGGYSYNEQFF | TGCAGCGTTGTCGGGGGTTACTCCTACAATGAGCAGTTCTTC
TRBD1 | TRBJ1-6 | TRBV27 | - | CASRTGSSYNSPLHF | TGTGCCAGCAGGACAGGGAGCTCCTATAATTCACCCCTCCACTTT
- | TRBJ1-3 | TRBV29-1 | - | CSVRDTSSGNTIYF | TGCAGCGTTCGGGACACTTCCTCTGGAAACACCATATATTTT
TRBD1 | TRBJ2-1 | TRBV2 | - | CASSDFTPGTVRIGDLYNEQFF | TGTGCCAGCAGTGACTTTACCCCCGGGACAGTGAGGATCGGAGACTTATACAATGAGCAGTTCTTC
TRBD1 | TRBJ1-2 | TRBV19 | - | CATQGGLGYTF | TGTGCCACCCAGGGGGGCCTTGGCTACACCTTC
- | TRBJ2-5 | TRBV5-8 | - | CASSLSRQGRVGETQYF | TGTGCCAGCTCTCTCTCACGGCAGGGGAGAGTAGGTGAGACCCAGTACTTC
TRBD1 | TRBJ1-3 | TRBV5-1 | - | CASSSGTGTPAGPFSGNTIYF | TGCGCCAGCAGCTCCGGGACAGGGACCCCGGCCGGCCCCTTCTCTGGAAACACCATATATTTT
- | TRBJ1-6 | TRBV10-3 | - | CAIRDSLQLSSPLHF | TGTGCCATCAGGGACAGTCTACAACTAAGTTCACCCCTCCACTTT
TRBD1 | TRBJ2-5 | TRBV11-3 | - | CASSYTGGSETQYF | TGTGCCAGCAGCTATACAGGGGGGAGCGAGACCCAGTACTTC
- | TRBJ2-1 | TRBV12-3/TRBV12-4 | - | CASSLGGNEQFF | TGTGCCAGCAGTTTGGGGGGTAATGAGCAGTTCTTC
- | TRBJ1-1 | TRBV18 | - | CASSPQRQGNTEAFF | TGTGCCAGCTCACCACAGCGTCAGGGAAACACTGAAGCTTTCTTT
TRBD1 | TRBJ1-1 | TRBV5-1 | - | CASSLGPGQIMNTEAFF | TGCGCCAGCAGCTTGGGGCCGGGACAGATTATGAACACTGAAGCTTTCTTT
TRBD1 | TRBJ1-4 | TRBV9 | - | CASSDLGDRGTSWDEKLFF | TGTGCCAGCAGCGACCTAGGGGACAGGGGAACTTCTTGGGATGAAAAACTGTTTTTT
- | TRBJ1-2 | TRBV18 | - | CASSPRTENYGYTF | TGTGCCAGCTCACCAAGGACAGAGAACTATGGCTACACCTTC
TRBD2 | TRBJ2-1 | TRBV18 | - | CASSPASGGYNEQFF | TGTGCCAGCTCACCGGCGAGCGGGGGATACAATGAGCAGTTCTTC
- | TRBJ1-1 | TRBV6-6 | - | CASSRGGTEAFF | TGTGCCAGCAGCCGCGGGGGGACTGAAGCTTTCTTT
TRBD1 | TRBJ1-1 | TRBV11-2 | - | CASSLATDRAEAFF | TGTGCCAGCAGCTTAGCCACGGACAGGGCTGAAGCTTTCTTT
- | TRBJ1-6 | TRBV5-1 | - | CASSLGQDNSPLHF | TGCGCCAGCAGCTTGGGGCAAGATAATTCACCCCTCCACTTT
- | TRBJ1-1 | TRBV6-5 | - | CASRPAMTENTEAFF | TGTGCCAGCAGACCCGCCATGACAGAGAACACTGAAGCTTTCTTT
TRBD1 | TRBJ1-2 | TRBV7-3 | few | CASSPNLDRGFYGYTF | TGTGCCAGCAGCCCTAACCTAGACAGGGGCTTCTATGGCTACACCTTC
- | TRBJ1-2 | TRBV4-1 | - | CASSQDGGGIGYGYTF | TGCGCCAGCAGCCAAGATGGCGGGGGAATAGGCTATGGCTACACCTTC
- | TRBJ2-6 | TRBV6-4 | once | CASSDSNSGANVLTF | TGTGCCAGCAGTGACTCTAACTCTGGGGCCAACGTCCTGACTTTC
- | TRBJ1-1 | TRBV3-1/TRBV3-2 | - | CASSHIRAGYTEAFF | TGTGCCAGCAGCCATATAAGGGCGGGGTACACTGAAGCTTTCTTT
- | TRBJ1-2 | TRBV24-1 | - | CATSDGPAENYGYTF | TGTGCCACCAGTGATGGGCCAGCTGAGAACTATGGCTACACCTTC
- | TRBJ2-3 | TRBV10-2 | - | CASSDSVRESTDTQYF | TGCGCCAGCAGTGACTCTGTGAGGGAGAGCACAGATACGCAGTATTTT
- | TRBJ1-6 | TRBV7-9 | - | CASSLHVDNSPLHF | TGTGCCAGCAGCTTACATGTTGATAATTCACCCCTCCACTTT
TRBD1 | TRBJ1-2 | TRBV12-3/TRBV12-4 | - | CASNGQGDYGYTF | TGTGCCAGCAACGGACAGGGTGACTATGGCTACACCTTC
- | TRBJ1-2 | TRBV24-1 | - | CATSPGGLGYTF | TGTGCCACCAGTCCCGGGGGGTTGGGCTACACCTTC
- | TRBJ1-1 | TRBV4-1 | - | CASSQDNRLQHRF | TGCGCCAGCAGCCAAGACAACAGACTACAGCACCGCTTT
- | TRBJ1-2 | TRBV19 | few | CASEDRAGAGGYTF | TGTGCCAGTGAGGACCGGGCGGGGGCTGGTGGCTACACCTTC
TRBD1 | TRBJ1-6 | TRBV27 | - | CASSLRQGVTPLHF | TGTGCCAGCAGTTTGAGACAGGGGGTGACACCCCTCCACTTT
TRBD1 | TRBJ1-5 | TRBV10-3 | few | CAISNRQGWDQPQHF | TGTGCCATCAGCAACCGACAGGGATGGGATCAGCCCCAGCATTTT
- | TRBJ1-5 | TRBV19 | - | CASSRGSYSNQPQHF | TGTGCCAGTAGTCGGGGATCTTATAGCAATCAGCCCCAGCATTTT
- | TRBJ2-1 | TRBV3-1/TRBV3-2 | once | CASSPRSTRPSGNEQFF | TGTGCCAGCAGCCCCCGATCGACTAGACCCTCGGGCAATGAGCAGTTCTTC
TRBD1 | TRBJ2-5 | TRBV5-6 | - | CASSPGTVQETQYF | TGTGCCAGCAGCCCAGGGACAGTTCAAGAGACCCAGTACTTC